The entry below describes one TCR beta chain. This sample stems from a study of PD-1 blockade in classical Hodgkin lymphoma. No patient escaped relapse after autologous stem cell transplantation, and brentuximab vedotin exposure varied. Method: immunoSEQ multiplex PCR; TCRdb's copy keeps in-frame clones and lacks some. Among approximately 60,000 clones, over 85% were seen once, and the ten largest hold around 8.9%. The CDR3 contains 15 residues. V shed 3 bases, J shed 2 bases, and the junction held 4 bases outside the gene matches. Germline CDR1 KGHSH, CDR2 LQKENI. V is TRBV18 and J is TRBJ2-5; 9 bases map to TRBD1. The sequence came from a human donor with classical Hodgkin lymphoma. This specimen was peripheral blood mononuclear cells (PBMCs), taken at baseline. In DNA, the CDR3 is TGTGCCAGCTCACCGTCGGGACAGGGTCAAGAGACCCAGTACTTC. Translated: CASSPSGQGQETQYF.